This T cell receptor beta chain emerged from a study of blood T cell repertoires in COVID-19. Study at large: The study drew acute and convalescent COVID-19 samples from the United States, Italy and Spain. From T cells, B-cell-depleted T cells, or PBMCs came the material, which was cDNA or gDNA.

Note on this clone: The junction differs from germline at one of its ends, possibly a read error.

CDR1 and CDR2 from the germline V gene are SGHNT and YYREEE (reference sequence). This CDR3 is built from 13 residues. Seattle enrolled patients during active infection and tracked them longitudinally. Original handling: Reference gene primer amplification in the assay estimated nucleated cell counts. Assay: immunoSEQ multiplex PCR; the TCRdb copy retains only in-frame clones and omits some. D and trimming were read from the DNA, whereas the V and J calls and clone size are those reported in that table. This sample has about 120,000 clones, with 90% found just once. This TCR derives from a man aged 55-75 years with COVID-19, enrolled during active disease. Source material: peripheral blood. The rearrangement links TRBV5-4 to TRBJ2-7, with D possibly matching TRBD2 (7 bases). The CDR3 is CASSLGGPYEQYF. The DNA for the CDR3 is TGTGCCAGCAGTTTGGGGGGGCCCTACGAGCAGTACTTC.